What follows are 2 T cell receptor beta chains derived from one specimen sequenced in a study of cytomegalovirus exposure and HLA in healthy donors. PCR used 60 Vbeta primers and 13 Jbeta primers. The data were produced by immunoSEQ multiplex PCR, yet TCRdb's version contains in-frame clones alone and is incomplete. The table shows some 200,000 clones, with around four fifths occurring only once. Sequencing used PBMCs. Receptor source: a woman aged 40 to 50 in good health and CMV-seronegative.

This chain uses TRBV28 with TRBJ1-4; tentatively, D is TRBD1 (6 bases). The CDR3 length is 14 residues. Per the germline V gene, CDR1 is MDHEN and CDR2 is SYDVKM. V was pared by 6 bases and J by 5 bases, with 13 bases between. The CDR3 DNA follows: TGTGCCAGCAGACTCGGACAGCTAAATGAAAAACTGTTTTTT. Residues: CASRLGQLNEKLFF.

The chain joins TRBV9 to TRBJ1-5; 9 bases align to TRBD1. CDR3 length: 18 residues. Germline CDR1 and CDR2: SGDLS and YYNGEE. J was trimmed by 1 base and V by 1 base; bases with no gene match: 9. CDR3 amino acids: CASSVNNRGRMSNQPQHF. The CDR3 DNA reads TGTGCCAGCAGCGTAAATAACAGGGGGCGGATGAGCAATCAGCCCCAGCATTTT.